This T cell receptor (beta chain) was profiled in a study of T cells in Graves' hyperthyroidism and ophthalmopathy. Extraction of PBMCs used roughly 9.3 ml of fresh peripheral blood. The CDR3 length is 15 residues. After removal of 2 bases from V and 7 bases from J, the junction contained 6 bases not matched to a gene. Notes on the study in general: In the blood, most expanded thyroid clonotypes above 0.001 appeared as well. A 13 V-J model separated ophthalmopathy from stable hyperthyroidism.

Amplified regions were TCR beta CDR3 sequences from RNA transcripts. HTBI primers were employed in a first-round RT-PCR of the TCR CDR3. Via MiXCR, TCRdb re-called the multiplex PCR reads, giving one row per CDR3 protein. The sample has under 350,000 distinct CDR3 sequences, under 30% seen once. This clonotype came up many times. Its antigen remains unidentified. The sequence was collected from a man aged 40-49 years with Graves' hyperthyroidism that later progressed to Graves' ophthalmopathy. The chain employs TRBV12-3 or TRBV12-4 and TRBJ2-5; 11 bases fit TRBD1. The specimen was blood. The CDR3 region is CASSLSSGQGVTQYF. In DNA form, the CDR3 reads TGTGCCAGCAGTTTAAGCTCGGGACAGGGGGTGACCCAGTACTTC.